A single T cell receptor (beta chain) is shown here with its context. What it binds is unknown. The V gene lost 6 bases and the J gene lost 1 base, with 6 bases spanning the gap. In germline, CDR1 is SGHTA, CDR2 FQGNSA. The CDR3 has 12 residues. These data originate in a study of T cell repertoires in cytomegalovirus infection. The overall study: Public TCR beta signature analysis indicated the presence of both CMV infection and matching HLA type. Overall study findings and caveats: Ex vivo, HLA-C-restricted CMV-specific TCR beta clonotypes prevailed over the rest of the response.

TCRdb ran MiXCR on the reads and lists one entry per CDR3 protein. Of under 200,000 distinct CDR3 sequences listed, roughly 17% are singletons. The chain couples TRBV7-2 to TRBJ1-1; D gene uncertain. The sample consisted of CD8+ T cells from PBMCs. The receptor comes from a human donor in good health (CMV status not recorded). Some clones in this sample may be carry-over from other donors' samples. For the CDR3, the DNA is TGTGCCAGCAGGAAAGGGAACACTGAAGCTTTCTTT. Translation gives CASRKGNTEAFF.